This TCR beta chain is from a study of beta chain features in type 1 diabetes. V lost 4 bases and J lost 3; bases outside the gene matches: 7. Germline assignment: CDR1 MDHEN and CDR2 SYDVKM. This CDR3 comprises 15 residues. What was sequenced were expressed TCRB transcripts, since all of the isolated RNA had been reverse transcribed. Using immunoSEQ multiplex PCR, the repertoire was profiled, and TCRdb retains in-frame clones only, with some absent. This table has about 110,000 clones, almost 40% appearing once. The receptor was isolated from a woman under 30 in good health. Sequencing used stem cell memory CD4+ T cells from blood. The gene calls are TRBV28 and TRBJ2-7; 9 bases agree with TRBD1. The CDR3, as DNA: TGTGCCAGCAGTTCGGCCGGGACAGGGAACTACGAGCAGTACTTC. It translates to CASSSAGTGNYEQYF.